One and the same sample provided the 2 T cell receptor beta chains below, sequenced in a study of glioma-infiltrating T cells after dendritic cell vaccination. This table comes from immunoSEQ multiplex PCR, and its TCRdb copy is limited to in-frame clones, with some not included. The table shows around 25,000 clones, with roughly 90% occurring only once. The time point here: after dendritic cell vaccination, including at tumor progression/relapse. The starting material was blood, obtained after dendritic cell vaccination. These receptors were collected from a human donor with glioblastoma.

J is TRBJ1-5 and V is TRBV6-5; D gene unclear. The germline V and J ends were trimmed by 5 bases and 5 bases, with 7 bases remaining between them. This CDR3 has 12 residues. CDR1 MNHEY and CDR2 SVGAGI come from the germline V gene. The CDR3 bases are TGTGCCAGCAGTGACAAGGATCAGCCCCAGCATTTT. Translating gives CASSDKDQPQHF.

The rearrangement uses TRBV10-2 and TRBJ2-7, with TRBD2 identical over 7 bases. Germline CDR1 is WSHSY and CDR2 is SAAADI. With 9 bases clipped from V and 3 bases from J, the junction kept 8 bases outside the gene matches. This CDR3 comprises 13 residues. CDR3 DNA sequence: TGCGCCAGTGTAGGACTAGTCATCTACGAGCAGTACTTC. Its translation is CASVGLVIYEQYF.